This T cell receptor (beta chain) originates from a study of neoadjuvant anti-PD-1 for oral cavity cancer (dated by TCRdb to the early 2020s). Study-wide context: Before undergoing curative-intent surgical resection, most patients got three to four biweekly nivolumab doses at 3 mg/kg. There were 12 patients in the parent correlative cohort, and the response rate was less than 40%. Under RECIST 1.1, a patient counted as a responder if showing complete response, partial response or stable disease, and as a non-responder if showing progression. A fourth nivolumab dose was given around day 43 to patients without progression, and definitive surgical resection was performed in those patients on days 50-56.

Study-level results and caveats: Greater tumor shrinkage correlated with larger post-treatment sizes of preexisting intratumoral clones, which suggests that expansion of preexisting clones contributed to response. Higher pretreatment blood Treg/Th17 ratios correlated with higher pretreatment blood TCRbeta clonality and lower post-treatment tumor TCRbeta clonality. Only a few patients per response group were included in the TCR analyses, and the authors called for validation in larger cohorts.

The sample's time point label, decoded: before neoadjuvant nivolumab. Patients had been newly diagnosed with stage II-IVA oral cavity squamous cell carcinoma, and no prior systemic or radiation treatment had been given to the patients. The cohort consisted of patients with HPV-negative, locally advanced oral cavity squamous cell carcinoma. The samples were obtained from a longitudinal correlative study of a single-arm phase II trial testing neoadjuvant nivolumab in oral cavity squamous cell carcinoma. Subject-matched pre- and post-treatment PBMCs and tumors from three responders and three non-responders underwent genomic DNA-based TCRbeta sequencing. Genomic DNA was isolated from tumor tissue using the Maxwell RSC DNA from Tissue kit. Tumor libraries used mostly 4.8 ug of input genomic DNA for survey sequencing, with two replicates per sample. TCRbeta libraries were prepared with the immunoSEQ hsTCRbeta kit according to the manufacturer's instructions. The finished libraries were brought together in one pool at approximately 3.2 nM, which was then read using an Illumina NovaSeq 6000 S4 flow cell. The source study handled its data this way. The immunoSEQ Analyzer handled quality control and preprocessing of the raw data. The analysis was restricted to productive rearrangements, with each unique CDR3 amino acid sequence defining a clonotype. Using the R package tcR, the researchers computed the Gini-Simpson index as their estimate of repertoire clonality. Student's t test was used to compare Gini indices, while Pearson correlation assessed associations with tumor size change. TCRdb took this table from immuneACCESS and kept in-frame rearrangements with V and J called. Such tables lack part of the clones; where checked against another copy, unresolved V genes explain under half of the gap, and the rest is unexplained. V, J and clone size derive from that table, while D and trimming were established from the DNA sequence. This sample lists some 13,000 clones; roughly 70% were detected once. The ten largest clones capture approximately 7% of the sample.

Reading from cysteine to phenylalanine, the CDR3 counts 16 amino acids. Of the read, only the CDR3 DNA is kept; its 48 bases are in frame from base 1. CDR1 and CDR2, looked up from the germline V gene, are SGHTA and FQGTGA. Relative to germline, V is missing 0 bases and J is missing 10 bases, with 3 bases of the junction outside any gene match. In the case of this clone: Its binding antigen is unknown. Qualities for individual bases were not recorded, and no much larger clone is one base off.

The source of this sequence is a person aged 40 to 85 with oral cavity squamous cell carcinoma. The donor label of this sample is uncertain. The chain joins TRBV7-3 to TRBJ2-1, and 16 junction bases match TRBD2. Sequences were derived from tumor tissue, sampled before nivolumab (anti-PD-1) treatment. CDR3 sequence: CASSLTGTSGRGEQFF. The sequenced DNA: TGTGCCAGCAGCTTAACCGGGACTAGCGGGAGGGGGGAGCAGTTCTTC.